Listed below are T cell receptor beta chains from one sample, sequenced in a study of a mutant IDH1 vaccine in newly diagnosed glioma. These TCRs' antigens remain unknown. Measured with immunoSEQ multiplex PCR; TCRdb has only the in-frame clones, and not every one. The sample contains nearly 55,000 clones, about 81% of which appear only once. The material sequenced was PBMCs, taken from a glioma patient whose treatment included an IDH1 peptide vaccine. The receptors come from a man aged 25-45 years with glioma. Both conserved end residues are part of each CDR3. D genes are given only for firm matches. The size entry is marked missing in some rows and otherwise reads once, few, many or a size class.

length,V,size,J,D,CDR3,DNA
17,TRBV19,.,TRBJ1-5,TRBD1,CASSISGTGGSNQPQHF,TGTGCCAGTAGTATAAGTGGGACAGGGGGCTCTAATCAGCCCCAGCATTTT
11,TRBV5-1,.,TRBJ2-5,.,CASKGEETQYF,TGCGCCAGCAAGGGGGAAGAGACCCAGTACTTC
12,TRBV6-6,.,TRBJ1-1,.,CASIRGNTEAFF,TGTGCCAGCATCCGGGGAAACACTGAAGCTTTCTTT
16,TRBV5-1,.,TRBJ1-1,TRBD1,CASSWGTARMNTEAFF,TGCGCCAGCAGCTGGGGGACAGCCCGAATGAACACTGAAGCTTTCTTT
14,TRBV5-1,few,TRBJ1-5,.,CASSLGRKGSPQHF,TGCGCCAGCAGCTTGGGAAGGAAAGGGTCGCCCCAGCATTTT
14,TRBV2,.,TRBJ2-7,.,CASSEQDKTYEQYF,TGTGCCAGCAGTGAGCAGGACAAAACCTACGAGCAGTACTTC
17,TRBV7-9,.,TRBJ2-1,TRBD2,CASSSTRASGGLNEQFF,TGTGCCAGCAGCTCCACCAGGGCTAGCGGGGGGCTAAATGAGCAGTTCTTC
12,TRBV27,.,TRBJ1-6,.,CASSLRNSPLHF,TGTGCCAGCAGTTTACGTAATTCACCCCTCCACTTT
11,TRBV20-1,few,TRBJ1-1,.,CLITRGTEAFF,TGCTTGATCACGCGGGGTACTGAAGCTTTCTTT
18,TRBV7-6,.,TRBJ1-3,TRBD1,CASSLIPLGTGAGNTIYF,TGTGCCAGCAGCCTCATCCCCCTCGGGACAGGGGCTGGAAACACCATATATTTT
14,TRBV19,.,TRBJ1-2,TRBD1,CASSTPGTGGGYTF,TGTGCCAGTAGTACACCCGGGACAGGGGGTGGCTACACCTTC